One sample yielded the 28 T cell receptor beta chains listed below, sequenced in a study of blood T cells in healthy people across ages. Then a second PCR, running about 7 to 11 cycles, was carried out with a sample-barcoded 5' primer and a J-beta primer mix. TCRdb reanalysed the 5' RACE reads using MiXCR and keeps one entry per CDR3 protein. Of some 860,000 distinct CDR3 sequences listed, roughly three fifths are singletons. The sample taken for sequencing was blood. These TCRs come from a man aged 40-55 years in good health.

This sequence joins TRBV20-1 and TRBJ2-7, with 7 bases that match TRBD1. The CDR3 spans 13 residues. Germline V gene lookup returns CDR1 DFQATT and CDR2 SNEGSKA (reference sequence). After removal of 2 bases from V and 5 bases from J, the junction contained 6 bases not matched to a gene. CDR3 residues: CSARWDSDNEQYF. The CDR3 DNA follows: TGCAGTGCTAGATGGGACAGTGATAACGAGCAGTACTTC.

This clonotype was picked up a small number of times. The J gene is TRBJ2-3, the V gene TRBV2, with D unresolved. Germline V gives CDR1 SNHLY, CDR2 FYNNEI. The ends were cut back, 6 bases at V and 2 bases at J, with 12 bases in the middle. The CDR3 length is 14 residues. The CDR3 nucleotides are TGTGCCAGCAGCGTACTGTTGGACACAGATACGCAGTATTTT. Translated: CASSVLLDTDTQYF.

The gene calls are TRBV20-1 and TRBJ2-5, with 16 nucleotides matching TRBD2. V was pared by 3 bases and J by 4 bases, with 5 bases of the junction left unmatched. The length of the CDR3 is 16 residues. Germline values: CDR1 DFQATT, CDR2 SNEGSKA (reference sequence). The CDR3 here is CSARGTSGRAAETQYF. DNA of the CDR3: TGCAGTGCTAGGGGGACTAGCGGGAGGGCCGCAGAGACCCAGTACTTC.

J is TRBJ2-6 and V is TRBV6-4; the D gene is possibly TRBD2 (7 bases). The germline V and J ends were trimmed by 5 bases and 4 bases, with 18 bases remaining between them. CDR3 length: 17 amino acids. Germline CDR1 is MRHNA and CDR2 is SNTAGT. CDR3 sequence: CASSLEGGSTGANVLTF. For the CDR3, the DNA is TGTGCCAGCAGTTTGGAGGGGGGGAGTACCGGGGCCAACGTCCTGACTTTC.

The chain carries TRBV6-5 and TRBJ2-7; 7 positions agree with TRBD1. CDR3 length: 14 amino acids. After removal of 2 bases from V and 3 bases from J, the junction contained 4 bases not matched to a gene. Germline V lookup: CDR1 MNHEY, CDR2 SVGAGI. CDR3 loop: CASSYAQGDYEQYF. Written as DNA, the CDR3 is TGTGCCAGCAGTTACGCCCAGGGGGACTACGAGCAGTACTTC.

The chain recombines TRBV6-4 with TRBJ2-3; 8 bases align to TRBD2. Germline CDR1 is MRHNA and CDR2 is SNTAGT. J was trimmed by 8 bases and V by 3 bases; bases with no gene match: 4. The CDR3 length is 13 residues. The CDR3 loop is CASSEVTSATQYF. CDR3 DNA sequence: TGTGCCAGCAGTGAGGTGACTAGCGCTACGCAGTATTTT.

The chain employs TRBV24-1 and TRBJ2-3; TRBD2 aligns across 7 bases. Trimming took 4 bases from V and 0 from J; bases not matched to a gene: 3. The CDR3 extends over 15 amino acids. Germline V gene sequence: CDR1 KGHDR, CDR2 SFDVKD. The DNA of the CDR3 is TGTGCCACCAGTGAACGACTAGCCAGCACAGATACGCAGTATTTT. Encoded protein: CATSERLASTDTQYF.

J is TRBJ1-4 and V is TRBV20-1, with TRBD1 matching 8 bases. The CDR3 runs to 16 residues. Germline CDR1 and CDR2: DFQATT and SNEGSKA (reference sequence). J was trimmed by 1 base and V by 2 bases; bases with no gene match: 6. The CDR3 region has the DNA TGCAGTGCTAGACGCAGGGGGCTTGGAACTAATGAAAAACTGTTTTTT. It specifies CSARRRGLGTNEKLFF.

V usage is TRBV6-2 or TRBV6-3 and J usage is TRBJ2-5; a possible D gene is TRBD2 (6 bases). CDR1 and CDR2 from the germline V gene are MNHEY and SVGEGT. The CDR3 loop spans 16 amino acids. V was cut by 6 bases and J by 3 bases, with 20 bases left in between. CDR3 sequence reads: CASSPIRERAKETQYF. As DNA, the CDR3 is TGTGCCAGCAGCCCGATTCGTGAGCGGGCTAAAGAGACCCAGTACTTC.

V usage is TRBV20-1 and J usage is TRBJ2-1, with D possibly TRBD1 on 7 matching bases. This CDR3 has 10 amino acids. V lost 3 bases, J lost 13 bases, and 10 bases lay in between. The germline V gene has CDR1 DFQATT and CDR2 SNEGSKA (reference sequence). The CDR3 bases are TGCAGTGCTAGCAGGGGGGTACAGTTCTTC. Protein: CSASRGVQFF.

The V call is TRBV28, the J call TRBJ2-7; TRBD1 aligns across 7 bases. The V gene end was trimmed by 5 bases and the J gene end by 3 bases; junction bases not matched to a gene: 10. CDR3 length: 15 residues. Looked up from germline, CDR1 is MDHEN and CDR2 is SYDVKM. The CDR3 reads CASSLNPGQLYEQYF. As DNA, the CDR3 is TGTGCCAGCAGTCTTAACCCGGGACAGCTCTACGAGCAGTACTTC.

The V and J genes are TRBV4-1 and TRBJ2-7, with TRBD1 matching over 8 bases. This CDR3 region has 15 residues. V lost 2 bases to trimming and J lost 3 bases; unmatched junction nucleotides: 6. In germline, CDR1 is MGHRA, CDR2 YSYEKL. The CDR3 DNA reads TGCGCCAGCAGCCAATCCTCGACAGGGGACTACGAGCAGTACTTC. Translated, it gives CASSQSSTGDYEQYF.

The gene calls are TRBV27 and TRBJ2-3, with 12 bases fitting TRBD2. Per the germline V gene, CDR1 is MNHEY and CDR2 is SMNVEV (reference sequence). The CDR3 is 16 amino acids. V lost 5 bases and J lost 4; bases outside the gene matches: 7. The CDR3 reads CASSPLAGGLADTQYF. For the CDR3, the DNA is TGTGCCAGCAGTCCTCTAGCGGGAGGGCTCGCAGATACGCAGTATTTT.

The rearrangement uses TRBV11-3 and TRBJ1-1, with 10 nucleotides matching TRBD1. The CDR3 covers 16 residues. The ends lost 4 bases at V and 0 bases at J; junction bases unmatched: 5. The V gene's germline CDR1 is SGHNT and CDR2 YENEEA. CDR3 sequence reads: CASSSGQGFLNTEAFF. The DNA of the CDR3 is TGTGCCAGCAGCTCGGGACAGGGGTTTTTGAACACTGAAGCTTTCTTT.

This rearrangement joins TRBV20-1 to TRBJ2-3, with 10 bases identical to TRBD1. This CDR3 spans 17 amino acids. The germline CDR1 and CDR2 sequences are DFQATT and SNEGSKA (reference sequence). The V gene end was trimmed by 3 bases and the J gene end by 3 bases; junction bases not matched to a gene: 12. CDR3 amino acids: CSARARDRGRGTDTQYF. The CDR3 nucleotides read TGCAGTGCTAGGGCTAGAGACAGGGGGCGCGGAACAGATACGCAGTATTTT.

The V call is TRBV5-1, the J call TRBJ2-3; possibly TRBD1 or TRBD2 for D (5 bases each). The CDR3 is 20 residues long. Germline CDR1 reads SGHRS; CDR2 reads YFSETQ. Deletions cut 0 bases from V and 3 bases from J, with 26 bases between. The CDR3 region has the DNA TGCGCCAGCAGCTTGGCGTCGGGTGTGTCAGGGACCTCTCGGACAGATACGCAGTATTTT. This encodes CASSLASGVSGTSRTDTQYF.

This clonotype turned up a few times. The chain has TRBV5-1 and TRBJ2-1, with D tentatively TRBD2 (6 bases). V lost 0 bases to trimming and J lost 8 bases, with 9 bases between them. Germline CDR1 reads SGHRS; CDR2 reads YFSETQ. The CDR3 sequence is 13 residues long. The CDR3 DNA is TGCGCCAGCAGCTTGGGCGGGGTCGATGAGCAGTTCTTC. This gives the protein CASSLGGVDEQFF.

This clonotype showed up just a few times. The chain couples TRBV4-3 to TRBJ2-7; possible D gene TRBD2, 5 bases. The germline CDR1 and CDR2 sequences are LGHNA and YSLEER. The CDR3 runs to 14 residues. Trimming took off 0 bases at V and 2 bases at J, with 8 bases between the two ends. CDR3 loop: CASSQDLATYEQYF. The DNA for the CDR3 is TGCGCCAGCAGCCAAGATCTAGCTACCTACGAGCAGTACTTC.

In this sample, this clonotype turned up a few times. The rearrangement joins TRBV5-4 to TRBJ1-5; 10 bases are shared with TRBD1. Per germline, CDR1 SGHNT and CDR2 YYREEE (reference sequence). V was clipped by 0 bases and J by 0 bases; unmatched bases: 3. The CDR3 loop spans 17 amino acids. The CDR3 DNA follows: TGTGCCAGCAGCTTGGGTGGGACAGGGGATAGCAATCAGCCCCAGCATTTT. Translating gives CASSLGGTGDSNQPQHF.

This clonotype was picked up a small number of times. The rearrangement links TRBV3-1 to TRBJ1-2; 7 positions agree with TRBD1. Germline values: CDR1 LGHDT, CDR2 YNNKEL (reference sequence). With 6 bases clipped from V and 3 bases from J, the junction kept 13 bases outside the gene matches. This CDR3 has 16 amino acids. CDR3 sequence: CASRSSDRAGHYGYTF. The CDR3 DNA reads TGTGCCAGCAGGTCGAGCGACAGGGCGGGTCACTATGGCTACACCTTC.

CDR3: CASRQVRQGADTQYF. As DNA, the CDR3 is TGTGCCAGCCGGCAGGTCCGACAGGGCGCAGATACGCAGTATTTT. The chain employs TRBV6-5 and TRBJ2-3, with 7 bases fitting TRBD1. CDR1 is MNHEY, CDR2 SVGAGI, per germline. CDR3 length: 15 amino acids. Trimming took 8 bases from V and 4 from J; bases not matched to a gene: 12.

This clonotype was recorded only once. The chain combines TRBV20-1 with TRBJ2-3, with TRBD1 matching 7 bases. The CDR3 covers 15 residues. Trimming removed 0 bases from V and 3 bases from J; junction bases left unmatched: 6. Germline V gives CDR1 DFQATT, CDR2 SNEGSKA (reference sequence). The CDR3: CSARDRNRGTDTQYF. The CDR3 region has the DNA TGCAGTGCTAGAGATCGGAACAGGGGAACAGATACGCAGTATTTT.

The chain recombines TRBV7-2 with TRBJ2-7; D unclear. Trimming pared 5 bases from V and 1 base from J, leaving 12 bases between. The CDR3 contains 14 residues. From germline, CDR1 is SGHTA and CDR2 FQGNSA. The CDR3 DNA is TGTGCCAGCAGCCCCAGACTCCATTCCTACGAGCAGTACTTC. Amino acid sequence: CASSPRLHSYEQYF.

The rearrangement uses TRBV28 and TRBJ1-2, with a tentative D call TRBD1 (5 bases). There are 14 residues in the CDR3. Trimming left V 5 bases short and J 8 bases short, with 18 bases between. Germline CDR1 reads MDHEN; CDR2 reads SYDVKM. The CDR3 nucleotides read TGTGCCAGCAGTAAGCAGGGAACTCTAGGGGGCTACACCTTC. The encoded protein is CASSKQGTLGGYTF.

The gene calls are TRBV29-1 and TRBJ1-2; 7 nucleotides agree with TRBD1. V shed 0 bases and J 4 bases; nucleotides not matched to a gene: 5. The CDR3 sequence is 14 residues long. CDR1 and CDR2 from the germline V gene are SQVTM and ANQGSEA. This CDR3 is CSVEEHNRGYGYTF. The CDR3 coding sequence is TGCAGCGTTGAAGAGCATAACAGGGGCTATGGCTACACCTTC.

This clonotype came up a few times. The CDR3 spells CASSLGTLGRVGETQYF. For the CDR3, the DNA is TGCGCCAGCAGCTTGGGTACCTTGGGCAGGGTAGGAGAGACCCAGTACTTC. V is TRBV5-1 and J is TRBJ2-5; D is possibly TRBD1 (5 bases). Trimming cost V 0 bases and J 4 bases, with 19 bases left between them. Germline V gives CDR1 SGHRS, CDR2 YFSETQ. The CDR3 is 17 residues long.

The chain combines TRBV7-3 with TRBJ2-5; D perhaps matches TRBD1 (5 bases). The germline V gene has CDR1 SGHTA and CDR2 FQGTGA. Trimming took off 6 bases at V and 4 bases at J, with 18 bases between the two ends. This CDR3 has 15 residues. CDR3 nucleotides: TGTGCCAGCAGTCAAGGGGCTCCTTCGACAGAGACCCAGTACTTC. This sequence encodes CASSQGAPSTETQYF.

This chain joins TRBV25-1 and TRBJ2-4; TRBD2 aligns across 7 bases. The end of the DNA fits TRBJ2-7 better, so the J call may be wrong. The germline V gene has CDR1 MGHDK and CDR2 SYGVNS. The CDR3 is 18 amino acids. CDR3 residues: CASSESVRRAGRAYEQYF. The DNA for the CDR3 is TGTGCCAGCAGTGAATCAGTCCGACGGGCAGGGAGGGCCTACGAGCAGTACTTC.